This passage covers 10 T cell receptor beta chains from one sample sequenced in a study of T cell responses to AZD1222 COVID-19 vaccine. TCRdb's table, derived via immunoSEQ multiplex PCR, lists solely in-frame clones and lacks some. This table holds 150,000 to 200,000 clones, 75% to 90% found once. The source material was peripheral blood, sampled on day 0 of MenACWY control vaccination. These receptor sequences come from an adult in good health.

The chain is built from TRBV19 and TRBJ2-1; 11 bases match TRBD2. V was clipped by 5 bases and J by 6 bases; unmatched bases: 9. Germline loops: CDR1 LNHDA, CDR2 SQIVND (reference sequence). The CDR3 length is 16 residues. The CDR3 bases are TGTGCCAGTAGTCCCACACTAGCGGGGGTAAGCAATGAGCAGTTCTTC. Its protein product is CASSPTLAGVSNEQFF.

Regarding this clone: The germline gene is not matched at one end of the junction; a read error may be the cause. The chain employs TRBV27 and TRBJ2-3; TRBD2 matches at 7 bases. Looked up from germline, CDR1 is MNHEY and CDR2 is SMNVEV (reference sequence). The CDR3 consists of 13 residues. The chain's CDR3 is CASSLGRADTQYF. CDR3 in DNA: TGTGCCAGCAGTTTAGGGAGGGCAGATACACAGTATTTT.

The V call is TRBV29-1, the J call TRBJ2-5, with 12 bases matching TRBD1. The germline CDR1 and CDR2 sequences are SQVTM and ANQGSEA. V dropped 3 bases and J dropped 5; count of bases not matched to a gene: 10. The CDR3 has 16 residues. The CDR3 bases are TGCAGCGTTGACGGGACAGGGGGCGAGGTGTTGGAGACCCAGTACTTC. Translation: CSVDGTGGEVLETQYF.

The chain couples TRBV2 to TRBJ1-4; D remains unclear. From germline, CDR1 is SNHLY and CDR2 FYNNEI. This CDR3 is 13 amino acids long. V lost 6 bases and J lost 3, with 8 bases in between. CDR3: CASRRSANEKLFF. CDR3 DNA sequence: TGTGCCAGCAGGAGATCGGCTAATGAAAAACTGTTTTTT. Full variable domain (rest looked up from reference TRBV2 and TRBJ1-4): EPEVTQTPSHQVTQMGQEVILRCVPISNHLYFYWYRQILGQKVEFLVSFYNNEISEKSEIFDDQFSVERPDGSNFTLKIRSTKLEDSAMYFCASRRSANEKLFFGSGTQLSVL.

The genes are TRBV2 and TRBJ2-7; no firm D call. CDR3 length: 13 residues. From germline, CDR1 is SNHLY and CDR2 FYNNEI. V was trimmed by 8 bases and J by 1 base, leaving 12 bases between them. CDR3 in amino acids: CASLGTQSYEQYF. The CDR3 DNA reads as TGTGCCAGCCTGGGAACACAATCCTACGAGCAGTACTTC.

This clone came up a few times. The gene calls are TRBV6-5 and TRBJ1-4; D is unclear. This CDR3 is 13 amino acids long. Germline CDR1 is MNHEY and CDR2 is SVGAGI. V was cut by 6 bases and J by 7 bases, with 12 bases left in between. CDR3 coding DNA: TGTGCCAGCAGAGGTTTGCAGCTTGAAAAACTGTTTTTT. It specifies CASRGLQLEKLFF.

The chain carries TRBV29-1 and TRBJ2-3; 10 bases map to TRBD1. The CDR3 runs to 13 residues. Per germline, CDR1 SQVTM and CDR2 ANQGSEA. The ends lost 7 bases at V and 1 base at J; junction bases unmatched: 2. As DNA, the CDR3 is TGCAGCGCCGGGACAGGGGGCACAGATACGCAGTATTTT. Its translation: CSAGTGGTDTQYF.

The genes are TRBV18 and TRBJ1-2; tentative D call: TRBD1 (5 bases). This CDR3 comprises 14 residues. V shed 3 bases and J shed 5 bases, with 13 bases lying between them. The germline CDR1 and CDR2 sequences are KGHSH and LQKENI. This CDR3 is CASSPGTALYGYTF. The DNA of the CDR3 is TGTGCCAGCTCACCTGGGACGGCTCTTTATGGCTACACCTTC.

A note on this clone: The same CDR3 can be traced to other DNA sequences in this sample. The V gene is TRBV27, the J gene TRBJ2-7, with D unresolved. The CDR3 length is 14 residues. Germline V lookup: CDR1 MNHEY, CDR2 SMNVEV (reference sequence). The V end lost 3 bases, the J end lost 0 bases, and 9 bases lay between the germline ends. The chain's CDR3 is CASSLALSSYEQYF. CDR3 nucleotides: TGTGCCAGCAGTTTGGCCCTAAGCTCCTACGAGCAGTACTTC.

This clone was found a few times. The rearrangement uses TRBV2 and TRBJ2-7; 11 positions match TRBD2. With 10 bases clipped from V and 6 bases from J, the junction kept 11 bases outside the gene matches. Germline V gene lookup returns CDR1 SNHLY and CDR2 FYNNEI. This CDR3 contains 14 residues. The CDR3 DNA is TGTGCCACCATAGCGGGAGGGCAGGTTACCGAGCAGTACTTC. This translates into CATIAGGQVTEQYF. Drawing the rest from reference TRBV2 and TRBJ2-7, the complete variable domain is EPEVTQTPSHQVTQMGQEVILRCVPISNHLYFYWYRQILGQKVEFLVSFYNNEISEKSEIFDDQFSVERPDGSNFTLKIRSTKLEDSAMYFCATIAGGQVTEQYFGPGTRLTVT.